The rows below give T cell receptor beta chains drawn from one sample of a study of T cell responses to AZD1222 COVID-19 vaccine. Libraries were prepared by immunoSEQ multiplex PCR; TCRdb keeps only in-frame clonotypes and omits some of them. The repertoire holds 95,000 to 150,000 clones, with approximately 90% as singletons. The specimen comprised peripheral blood, sampled on day 0 of AZD1222 vaccination. Receptor source: an adult in good health. Both conserved end residues are part of each CDR3. The D gene is left open where the match is weak. A clone size is listed for some rows: how often the clone was seen (once, few, many), or a class if it is expanded.

J,size,V,D,DNA,CDR3
TRBJ2-1,few,TRBV7-2,TRBD2,TGTGCCAGCAGCCCCTGGCTCCGCGGGGGGGGAAATGAGCAGTTCTTC,CASSPWLRGGGNEQFF
TRBJ2-1,few,TRBV6-4,TRBD2,TGTGCCAGCAGTGTCGGCTCTAGCGGGGGAAACAATGAGCAGTTCTTC,CASSVGSSGGNNEQFF
TRBJ1-2,-,TRBV6-5,TRBD1,TGTGCCAGCAGTTACTCTTACAGGGGGGACTATGGCTACACCTTC,CASSYSYRGDYGYTF
TRBJ2-3,-,TRBV7-8,-,TGTGCCAGCACCTGGGGGGATACGCAGTATTTT,CASTWGDTQYF
TRBJ2-7,-,TRBV9,-,TGTGCCAGCAGCGTAGCCCCCGGGGGCGGGACCTACGAGCAGTACTTC,CASSVAPGGGTYEQYF
TRBJ2-7,-,TRBV28,TRBD2,TGTGCCAGCAGTGATAGGTGGGGACTAGCGGGATCGGACTACGAGCAGTACTTC,CASSDRWGLAGSDYEQYF
TRBJ2-1,-,TRBV3-1/TRBV3-2,-,TGTGCCAGCAGCCAAGGCGGGGTTACCGGGAGCTCCTACAATGAGCAGTTCTTC,CASSQGGVTGSSYNEQFF
TRBJ1-1,-,TRBV6-5,-,TGTGCCAGCAGGACTGAAGGGAACATGAACACTGAAGCTTTCTTT,CASRTEGNMNTEAFF
TRBJ1-2,-,TRBV5-1,-,TGCGCCAGCAGCTTGGATGGAACTAACTATGGCTACACCTTC,CASSLDGTNYGYTF
TRBJ2-2,-,TRBV14,-,TGTGCCAGCAGTAGAGGGGGAAACACCGGGGAGCTGTTTTTT,CASSRGGNTGELFF
TRBJ2-5,once,TRBV5-3,-,TGTGCCAGAAGCATTGGCCCAGGGCAAGAGACCCAGTACTTC,CARSIGPGQETQYF
TRBJ1-1,-,TRBV7-2,TRBD1,TGTGCCAGCAGCTCCGGACAGGGAAACACTGAAGCTTTCTTT,CASSSGQGNTEAFF
TRBJ1-2,-,TRBV12-3/TRBV12-4,TRBD1,TGTGCCAGCAGTTTATCAGGGACAGTCTTCTACACCTTC,CASSLSGTVFYTF
TRBJ1-5,-,TRBV28,-,TGTGCCAGCACTTGGGGAAGCGGACAGCCCCAGCATTTT,CASTWGSGQPQHF
TRBJ1-1,-,TRBV2,-,TGTGCCAGCAGTTCGGGGGGAGGGACTGAAGCTTTCTTT,CASSSGGGTEAFF
TRBJ2-3,-,TRBV19,-,TGTGCCAGTAGCGGTGACACAGATACGCAGTATTTT,CASSGDTDTQYF
TRBJ2-7,-,TRBV11-2,-,TGTGCCAGCAGCGGGACCTACGAGCAGTACTTC,CASSGTYEQYF
TRBJ1-4,-,TRBV20-1,-,TGCAGTGCTAGACTAGGGGAAAAACTGTTTTTT,CSARLGEKLFF
TRBJ2-1,-,TRBV7-6,-,TGTGCCAGCAGCTCCCAGGGGTGGGGTCGATACGACAATGAGCAGTTCTTC,CASSSQGWGRYDNEQFF
TRBJ1-5,-,TRBV19,-,TGTGCCAGTAGTAACCGGGACGGCAATAGCAATCAGCCCCAGCATTTT,CASSNRDGNSNQPQHF
TRBJ1-3,-,TRBV2,-,TGTGCCAGCAGTGGACAGCTCTCTGGAAACACCATATATTTT,CASSGQLSGNTIYF
TRBJ2-7,-,TRBV18,-,TGTGCCAGCTCAAGCAGGGGTCTTGAGCAGTACTTC,CASSSRGLEQYF
TRBJ1-2,once,TRBV10-3,TRBD1,TGTGCCATCAGTGTAGAAGGGACAGACTATGGCTACACCTTC,CAISVEGTDYGYTF
TRBJ1-5,-,TRBV5-6,TRBD1,TGTGCCAGCAGCTTGGACAGGGGGCGCCAGCCCCAGCATTTT,CASSLDRGRQPQHF
TRBJ1-1,-,TRBV7-2,-,TGTGCCAGCAGCCTGGGGGCCACTGAAGCTTTCTTT,CASSLGATEAFF
TRBJ1-1,-,TRBV7-3,TRBD1,TGTGCCAGCAGCAGCGGACAGGGAATGACTGAAGCTTTCTTT,CASSSGQGMTEAFF
TRBJ2-1,-,TRBV11-3,-,TGTGCCAGCAGCTCGAAAATGAGCTCCTACAATGAGCAGTTCTTC,CASSSKMSSYNEQFF